The next 3 T cell receptor beta chains were all read from a single sample in a study of regulatory T cells in long-lasting Graves disease. Building of the TCR beta libraries involved iRepertoire HTBI primers and Arm-PCR of CDR3 regions. TCRdb redid the calling of the multiplex PCR reads with MiXCR, one entry per CDR3 protein. The table lists about 240,000 distinct CDR3 sequences, 20% to 25% of them singletons, with over 11% in the top ten. Described time point: newly diagnosed GD, antithyroid drugs for less than 3 months. Making the TCR library involved RNA that had been extracted from PBMCs. The sequencing here drew on peripheral blood mononuclear cells (PBMCs), taken at new diagnosis, from a patient treated with antithyroid drugs. Receptor source: a female donor with Graves disease.

This clonotype was seen many times. V is TRBV20-1 and J is TRBJ2-3; no definite D call. This CDR3 comprises 12 residues. Per the germline V gene, CDR1 is DFQATT and CDR2 is SNEGSKA (reference sequence). The germline V and J ends were trimmed by 3 bases and 0 bases, with 4 bases remaining between them. CDR3 nucleotide sequence: TGCAGTGCTAGTGACAGCACAGATACGCAGTATTTT. This gives the protein CSASDSTDTQYF.

This clonotype showed up just a few times. The chain links TRBV7-8 to TRBJ2-1, with D maybe TRBD1 (6 bases). CDR3 length: 14 amino acids. Germline loops: CDR1 SGHVS, CDR2 FQNEAQ. V was cut by 5 bases and J by 4 bases, with 12 bases left in between. The CDR3 DNA reads TGTGCCAGCAGCGCCGGGACAAAGTACAATGAGCAGTTCTTC. It translates to CASSAGTKYNEQFF. The full variable domain, in which reference TRBV7-8 and TRBJ2-1 provide the parts outside the CDR3, is GAGVSQSPRYKVAKRGQDVALRCDPISGHVSLFWYQQALGQGPEFLTYFQNEAQLDKSGLPSDRFFAERPEGSVSTLKIQRTQQEDSAVYLCASSAGTKYNEQFFGPGTRLTVL.

This clonotype was seen a handful of times. This rearrangement joins TRBV20-1 to TRBJ2-3; no clear D gene. Germline lookup yields CDR1 DFQATT and CDR2 SNEGSKA (reference sequence). Trimming shortened V by 1 base and J by 2 bases, and 19 bases separated the two germline ends. The CDR3 is 17 amino acids. The CDR3 region is CSARGVYLNGPTDTQYF. In nucleotides, the CDR3 is TGCAGTGCTAGAGGGGTCTATTTAAACGGCCCCACAGATACGCAGTATTTT.